Below are 5 T cell receptor beta chains sequenced from a single sample in a study of OX40 agonist ivuxolimab in advanced cancers. TCRdb's table, derived via immunoSEQ multiplex PCR, lists solely in-frame clones and lacks some. The table records approximately 61,000 clones, around nine tenths of them present only once. This material consisted of CD4+ or CD8+ T cells sorted from blood, taken in a trial of the OX40 agonist ivuxolimab. All receptors come from an adult with an advanced solid tumor such as melanoma, head and neck, liver or kidney cancer.

J is TRBJ2-7 and V is TRBV27; D is unresolved. This CDR3 region has 13 residues. Trimming took 4 bases from V and 6 from J, leaving 13 bases between them. Germline CDR1 is MNHEY and CDR2 is SMNVEV (reference sequence). The CDR3 sequence: CASSSQTIGEQYF. DNA for the CDR3: TGTGCCAGCAGTTCACAGACGATTGGCGAGCAGTACTTC.

The chain carries TRBV6-5 and TRBJ1-2; TRBD1 agrees at 7 bases. Germline V gives CDR1 MNHEY, CDR2 SVGAGI. The CDR3 runs to 14 residues. The trim removed 6 bases at V and 2 bases at J, leaving 6 bases unmatched. Here the CDR3 DNA reads TGTGCCAGCAGATCGGACAGGAGGAACTATGGCTACACCTTC. Protein: CASRSDRRNYGYTF.

The chain employs TRBV15 and TRBJ2-3; D perhaps matches TRBD2 (6 bases). The CDR3 extends over 13 amino acids. V lost 6 bases and J lost 0, with 7 bases in between. From germline, CDR1 is LNHNV and CDR2 YYDKDF (reference sequence). The DNA for the CDR3 is TGTGCCACCAGGGAGGGTAGCACAGATACGCAGTATTTT. Protein sequence: CATREGSTDTQYF.

The CDR3 coding sequence is TGTGCCAGCAGCGCTGACAACTCCTACGAGCAGTACTTC. Its protein is CASSADNSYEQYF. The rearrangement joins TRBV5-4 to TRBJ2-7; D is unclear. The CDR3 is made up of 13 amino acids. CDR1 and CDR2 from the germline V gene are SGHNT and YYREEE (reference sequence). V lost 4 bases and J lost 0, with 8 bases in between.

This chain joins TRBV28 and TRBJ1-5; no clear D. The V gene's germline CDR1 is MDHEN and CDR2 SYDVKM. V was trimmed by 3 bases and J by 7 bases, leaving 13 bases between them. The CDR3 spans 14 residues. The CDR3 region has the DNA TGTGCCAGCAGTTTCTTAAAGGGAGGGCAGCCCCAGCATTTT. It specifies CASSFLKGGQPQHF.